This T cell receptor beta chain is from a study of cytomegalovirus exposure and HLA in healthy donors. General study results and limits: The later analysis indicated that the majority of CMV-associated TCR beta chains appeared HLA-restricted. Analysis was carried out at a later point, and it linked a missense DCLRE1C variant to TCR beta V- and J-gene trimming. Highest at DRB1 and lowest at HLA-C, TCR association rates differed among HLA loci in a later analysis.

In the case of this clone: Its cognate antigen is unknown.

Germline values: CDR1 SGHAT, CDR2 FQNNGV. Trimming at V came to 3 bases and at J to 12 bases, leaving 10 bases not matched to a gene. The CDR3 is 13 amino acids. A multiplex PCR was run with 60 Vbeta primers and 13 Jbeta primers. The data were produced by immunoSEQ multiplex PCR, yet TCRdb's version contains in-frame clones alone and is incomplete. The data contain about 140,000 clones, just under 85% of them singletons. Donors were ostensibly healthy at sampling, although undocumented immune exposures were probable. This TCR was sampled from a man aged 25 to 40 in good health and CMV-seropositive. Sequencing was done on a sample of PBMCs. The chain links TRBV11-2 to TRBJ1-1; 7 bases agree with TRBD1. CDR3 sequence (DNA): TGTGCCAGCAGCTTGACCGGGACAGCGCATCCTTTCTTT. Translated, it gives CASSLTGTAHPFF.